This passage covers 28 T cell receptor beta chains from one sample sequenced in a study of CD8 T cells in ankylosing spondylitis. One entry per CDR3 protein, called by TCRdb with MiXCR from the 5' RACE reads. The table shows 250,000 to 300,000 distinct CDR3 sequences, with 20% occurring only once. Sequencing was carried out using blood, either unsorted or a sorted T cell fraction (not recorded which). All receptors come from a male donor with ankylosing spondylitis or in good health (not recorded which).

J is TRBJ2-3 and V is TRBV12-3 or TRBV12-4; the match to TRBD2 covers 8 bases. V shed 2 bases and J 6 bases; nucleotides not matched to a gene: 10. This CDR3 has 16 amino acids. The DNA of the CDR3 is TGTGCCAGCAGTTTAAAATCGGGAGGGCCGGGTGATACGCAGTATTTT. It translates to CASSLKSGGPGDTQYF.

J is TRBJ1-2 and V is TRBV20-1; 11 bases map to TRBD1. The junction had 5 bases not matched to a gene; V was cut back by 2 bases and J by 3 bases. Germline assignment: CDR1 DFQATT and CDR2 SNEGSKA (reference sequence). CDR3 size: 15 residues. The DNA for the CDR3 is TGCAGTGCTAGACCCGCGGGACAGGGGGACTATGGCTACACCTTC. Residues: CSARPAGQGDYGYTF.

Many counts were recorded for this clonotype. The V gene is TRBV29-1, the J gene TRBJ1-5; 10 nucleotides align to TRBD1. The CDR3 length is 14 residues. Germline V CDR1 and CDR2: SQVTM, ANQGSEA. The V segment lost 6 bases and the J segment 7 bases; nucleotides outside the gene matches: 9. The CDR3 nucleotides read TGCAGCGTAGGGACAGGGGAAAGTGGGCAGCCCCAGCATTTT. Residues: CSVGTGESGQPQHF.

The chain couples TRBV19 to TRBJ2-1; 7 bases fit TRBD1. The V gene end was trimmed by 6 bases and the J gene end by 6 bases; junction bases not matched to a gene: 5. The germline V gene encodes CDR1 LNHDA and CDR2 SQIVND (reference sequence). The length of the CDR3 is 13 residues. The DNA for the CDR3 is TGTGCCAGTAGGAAGGGGGCCTTCAATGAGCAGTTCTTC. Translated, it gives CASRKGAFNEQFF.

This clonotype has a count of ten or more. This chain links TRBV11-2 with TRBJ2-3; 9 bases align to TRBD2. Germline V gives CDR1 SGHAT, CDR2 FQNNGV. V trimming: 5 bases; J trimming: 2 bases; junction bases outside the gene matches: 8. The CDR3 is 16 residues long. CDR3 sequence reads: CASSHGTSPSTDTQYF. The CDR3 nucleotides are TGTGCCAGCAGCCACGGGACTAGCCCCTCCACAGATACGCAGTATTTT. Based on the CDR3 plus reference TRBV11-2 and TRBJ2-3, the full variable domain is EAGVAQSPRYKIIEKRQSVAFWCNPISGHATLYWYQQILGQGPKLLIQFQNNGVVDDSQLPKDRFSAERLKGVDSTLKIQPAKLEDSAVYLCASSHGTSPSTDTQYFGPGTRLTVL.

The table lists this clonotype with a few counts. V is TRBV29-1 and J is TRBJ2-5, with D possibly matching TRBD2 (6 bases). The CDR3 is 13 amino acids. Germline V gives CDR1 SQVTM, CDR2 ANQGSEA. Trimming took 5 bases from V and 4 from J, leaving 14 bases between them. CDR3 DNA: TGCAGCGTTCACTCAGGGCGGGGAGAGACCCAGTACTTC. It translates to CSVHSGRGETQYF.

V usage is TRBV12-3 or TRBV12-4 and J usage is TRBJ2-3, with no clear D. The V gene lost 5 bases and the J gene lost 6 bases, with 18 bases spanning the gap. The CDR3 has 15 residues. The CDR3: CASSPSALDADTQYF. CDR3 bases: TGTGCCAGCAGTCCATCCGCACTTGATGCCGATACGCAGTATTTT.

This clonotype was found a few times. The chain joins TRBV5-1 to TRBJ2-5, with 9 nucleotides matching TRBD2. The germline gives CDR1 SGHRS, CDR2 YFSETQ. The CDR3 extends over 14 amino acids. The trim removed 1 base at V and 5 bases at J, leaving 3 bases unmatched. The CDR3 bases are TGCGCCAGCAGCTTGTTTAGCGGGGGTGAGACCCAGTACTTC. Protein sequence: CASSLFSGGETQYF.

This clonotype was detected only a few times. V gene TRBV10-3 combines with J gene TRBJ1-1, with TRBD1 matching 9 bases. Germline trimming cut 6 bases from V and 4 bases from J; bases unmatched to any gene: 9. The germline CDR1 and CDR2 sequences are ENHRY and SYGVKD. The CDR3 is 15 residues long. The CDR3 reads CAIRPPGQGSTEAFF. The CDR3 nucleotides are TGTGCCATCAGACCCCCGGGACAGGGAAGCACTGAAGCTTTCTTT.

This clonotype was counted between two and nine times. V is TRBV7-6 and J is TRBJ2-1; 11 bases map to TRBD1. CDR1 is SGHVS and CDR2 is FNYEAQ in the germline V gene. The CDR3 runs 17 residues. The junction had 3 bases not matched to a gene; V was cut back by 2 bases and J by 0 bases. The CDR3 region is CASSLYGTGGSYNEQFF. The CDR3 coding sequence is TGTGCCAGCAGCTTATACGGGACAGGGGGCTCCTACAATGAGCAGTTCTTC. Drawing the rest from reference TRBV7-6 and TRBJ2-1, the complete variable domain is GAGVSQSPRYKVTKRGQDVALRCDPISGHVSLYWYRQALGQGPEFLTYFNYEAQQDKSGLPNDRFSAERPEGSISTLTIQRTEQRDSAMYRCASSLYGTGGSYNEQFFGPGTRLTVL.

This clonotype has just a few counts. The chain employs TRBV5-1 and TRBJ2-3; D is uncertain. Germline V gene data show CDR1 as SGHRS and CDR2 as YFSETQ. V was shortened by 7 bases and J by 7 bases, with 16 bases between the two germline ends. This CDR3 contains 13 residues. The CDR3 loop reads CASGLWMANTQYF. The CDR3 nucleotides are TGCGCCAGCGGGCTGTGGATGGCGAATACGCAGTATTTT.

This clonotype was counted ten times or more. The chain joins TRBV20-1 to TRBJ2-1; TRBD1 might be the D (6 bases). V was trimmed by 5 bases and J by 5 bases, leaving 19 bases between them. Germline CDR1 DFQATT, CDR2 SNEGSKA (reference sequence). There are 15 residues in the CDR3. The CDR3 region has the DNA TGCAGTGCTTCCTTAGGGGGAGCCGGAGACAATGAGCAGTTCTTC. Its translation: CSASLGGAGDNEQFF.

This clonotype was observed a handful of times. V and J are TRBV12-3 or TRBV12-4 and TRBJ2-3, with 7 bases lining up with TRBD1. This CDR3 contains 14 residues. After removal of 7 bases from V and 1 base from J, the junction contained 5 bases not matched to a gene. CDR3 DNA: TGTGCCAGCACTCGGACAGGAGGCACAGATACGCAGTATTTT. Protein: CASTRTGGTDTQYF.

This clonotype was seen a few times. V usage is TRBV29-1 and J usage is TRBJ1-2, with a possible D match to TRBD1 (6 bases). V was trimmed by 4 bases and J by 5 bases, leaving 14 bases between them. Germline values: CDR1 SQVTM, CDR2 ANQGSEA. CDR3 length: 13 residues. CDR3 sequence: CSVARGGGYGYTF. DNA for the CDR3: TGCAGCGTTGCCAGGGGTGGAGGGTATGGCTACACCTTC.

This clonotype was seen ten or more times. V and J are TRBV24-1 and TRBJ2-2; the match to TRBD2 covers 7 bases. Germline assignment: CDR1 KGHDR and CDR2 SFDVKD. The length of the CDR3 is 19 residues. Trimming cost V 0 bases and J 2 bases; bases outside gene matches: 11. CDR3 sequence reads: CATSDLRGGAGVNTGELFF. The CDR3 bases are TGTGCCACCAGTGATTTGCGGGGTGGCGCGGGAGTTAACACCGGGGAGCTGTTTTTT.

This clonotype has a handful of counts. J is TRBJ2-5 and V is TRBV4-2, with D perhaps matching TRBD1 (5 bases). In germline, CDR1 is LGHNA, CDR2 YNFKEQ. The CDR3 runs 17 residues. Trimming removed 4 bases from V and 9 bases from J, with 27 bases in between. The CDR3 sequence is CASSREWGREVLISQYF. The DNA of the CDR3 is TGTGCCAGCAGCCGAGAGTGGGGCAGGGAAGTGCTGATTTCCCAGTACTTC.

This chain uses TRBV18 with TRBJ1-1, with D unclear. Trimming removed 2 bases at V and 1 base at J, with 14 bases between. Per the germline V gene, CDR1 is KGHSH and CDR2 is LQKENI. The CDR3 is 16 amino acids. CDR3 coding DNA: TGTGCCAGCTCACCAATGATTAGTGGGCAGAACACTGAAGCTTTCTTT. The encoded protein is CASSPMISGQNTEAFF.

This clonotype was detected a few times. The chain recombines TRBV6-1 with TRBJ2-7, with D unclear. This CDR3 spans 14 amino acids. V was clipped by 8 bases and J by 4 bases, with 18 bases between them. CDR1 MNHNS and CDR2 SASEGT come from the germline V gene. CDR3 loop: CASSKAAETYEQYV. CDR3 bases: TGTGCCAGCTCCAAGGCGGCAGAAACATACGAGCAGTACGTC.

In this sample, this clonotype turned up a few times. This chain joins TRBV5-1 and TRBJ2-3; a possible D gene is TRBD1 (6 bases). The germline gives CDR1 SGHRS, CDR2 YFSETQ. Trimming removed 5 bases from V and 2 bases from J, with 15 bases in between. CDR3 length: 15 amino acids. CDR3 sequence: CASRFVGADTDTQYF. As DNA, the CDR3 is TGCGCCAGCAGATTTGTGGGGGCCGACACAGATACGCAGTATTTT. The variable domain in full, completed from reference TRBV5-1 and TRBJ2-3, reads KAGVTQTPRYLIKTRGQQVTLSCSPISGHRSVSWYQQTPGQGLQFLFEYFSETQRNKGNFPGRFSGRQFSNSRSEMNVSTLELGDSALYLCASRFVGADTDTQYFGPGTRLTVL.

The chain employs TRBV4-2 and TRBJ2-5; D is undetermined. The CDR3 is 11 residues long. V lost 0 bases, J lost 5 bases, and 1 base lay in between. The germline gives CDR1 LGHNA, CDR2 YNFKEQ. CDR3 sequence (DNA): TGTGCCAGCAGCCAAGATGAGACCCAGTACTTC. Its translation: CASSQDETQYF.

The rearrangement joins TRBV6-1 to TRBJ2-1, with 7 bases matching TRBD1. CDR3 length: 13 residues. Germline lookup yields CDR1 MNHNS and CDR2 SASEGT. Losses at the gene ends were 7 bases for V and 6 bases for J; bases not matched to a gene: 6. The CDR3 spells CASTGDSSNEQFF. The CDR3 DNA reads TGTGCCAGCACCGGGGACAGTTCCAATGAGCAGTTCTTC.

This chain links TRBV20-1 with TRBJ1-5; a weak D match, TRBD1 (6 bases). The germline CDR1 and CDR2 sequences are DFQATT and SNEGSKA (reference sequence). Trimming took off 7 bases at V and 0 bases at J, with 13 bases between the two ends. The CDR3 covers 14 residues. CDR3 sequence (DNA): TGCAGTGGGTTGAACAGGGCTAGCAATCAGCCCCAGCATTTT. Protein sequence: CSGLNRASNQPQHF.

This clonotype was counted a few times. This sequence joins TRBV12-3 or TRBV12-4 and TRBJ1-2; D gene uncertain. Trimming pared 4 bases from V and 4 bases from J, leaving 13 bases between. The CDR3 runs to 14 residues. The CDR3 here is CASSYPSRGYGYTF. CDR3 nucleotides: TGTGCCAGCAGTTATCCAAGCCGGGGCTATGGCTACACCTTC.

The chain combines TRBV5-1 with TRBJ2-2; the match to TRBD1 covers 9 bases. CDR3 length: 15 amino acids. Looked up from germline, CDR1 is SGHRS and CDR2 is YFSETQ. Trimming at V came to 4 bases and at J to 8 bases, leaving 9 bases not matched to a gene. CDR3 protein: CASSPNNRGLGELFF. For the CDR3, the DNA is TGCGCCAGCAGCCCCAACAACAGGGGGCTAGGGGAGCTGTTTTTT.

The chain is built from TRBV7-9 and TRBJ2-1; tentative D call: TRBD1 (6 bases). Germline CDR1 is SEHNR and CDR2 is FQNEAQ (reference sequence). V lost 1 base, J lost 14 bases, and 9 bases lay in between. The CDR3 totals 11 residues. The DNA of the CDR3 is TGTGCCAGCAGCTTAGGGACAGAAGAGTTCTTC. This sequence encodes CASSLGTEEFF.

This clonotype was picked up many times. The rearrangement links TRBV12-3 or TRBV12-4 to TRBJ1-2; TRBD1 matches at 7 bases. The CDR3 contains 13 residues. V was clipped by 10 bases and J by 3 bases; unmatched bases: 8. The CDR3 here is CAIGGGTYYGYTF. DNA of the CDR3: TGTGCCATCGGAGGGGGCACTTACTATGGCTACACCTTC.

Written as DNA, the CDR3 is TGCAGCGTTTACAGGGGCAATGAGCAGTTCTTC. Amino acid sequence: CSVYRGNEQFF. The chain links TRBV29-1 to TRBJ2-1; 7 bases are a match to TRBD1. The junction had 1 base not matched to a gene; V was cut back by 5 bases and J by 6 bases. CDR1 and CDR2 (germline): SQVTM, ANQGSEA. This CDR3 contains 11 residues.

V and J are TRBV5-1 and TRBJ2-1, with 9 bases identical to TRBD1. The germline gives CDR1 SGHRS, CDR2 YFSETQ. The CDR3 extends over 15 amino acids. The J segment lost 8 bases and the V segment lost 1 base, leaving 7 bases of the junction unmatched. The chain's CDR3 is CASSLMGQGSHEQFF. In DNA, the CDR3 is TGCGCCAGCAGCTTGATGGGACAGGGCTCCCATGAGCAGTTCTTC.